Listed below are T cell receptor beta chains from one sample, sequenced in a study of blood T cell repertoires in COVID-19. The protocol was immunoSEQ multiplex PCR, while the TCRdb copy is restricted to in-frame clones and leaves out a portion. The sample shows a few hundred thousand clones, about 85% of them seen only once. The sequencing sample was made of PBMCs or T cells enriched from blood (not recorded which). These receptors were obtained from a woman aged 50 to 60 who had recovered from COVID-19. Both conserved end residues are part of each CDR3. The order of the fields is D gene, clone size, V gene, J gene, CDR3 DNA, CDR3 protein. D genes are given only for firm matches. Only part of the rows carry a size: once, few, many, or a class if the clone is expanded.

>TRBD1|.|TRBV30|TRBJ1-4
TGTGCCTGGGCCAGGGGGCATGGGGAAAAACTGTTTTTT
CAWARGHGEKLFF
>TRBD2|few|TRBV10-2|TRBJ2-1
TGCGCCAGCAAGAGGGAGGGCCTTGGTGAGCAGTTCTTC
CASKREGLGEQFF
>.|.|TRBV5-1|TRBJ1-4
TGCGCCAGCCAGGGGTCTCTAACTAATGAAAAACTGTTTTTT
CASQGSLTNEKLFF
>.|.|TRBV5-1|TRBJ2-7
TGCGCCAGCAGCTTGGCCAGTGCAGGGTACTACGAGCAGTACTTC
CASSLASAGYYEQYF
>TRBD2|once|TRBV19|TRBJ2-1
TGTGCCAGTACTCCGACCGGGACTAGCGCGTTTCTCGATGAGCAGTTCTTC
CASTPTGTSAFLDEQFF
>TRBD2|.|TRBV6-5|TRBJ2-2
TGTGCCACCAACCCCGGGGGGGGGTACACCGGGGAGCTGTTTTTT
CATNPGGGYTGELFF
>.|.|TRBV12-3/TRBV12-4|TRBJ1-5
TGTGCCAGCGGGGAGGGTTTAGGCCAGCCCCAGCATTTT
CASGEGLGQPQHF
>.|.|TRBV6-5|TRBJ1-3
TGTGCCAGTAGTATCGACAGAATCTCTGGAAACACCATATATTTT
CASSIDRISGNTIYF
>TRBD2|.|TRBV3-1/TRBV3-2|TRBJ2-1
TGTGCCAGCAGGGATCAAGGAGCGGGGGCGGTGCAGTTCTTC
CASRDQGAGAVQFF
>TRBD2|.|TRBV4-2|TRBJ2-1
TGTGCCAGCAGCCCGTTGTACGGCGGGAGCCGAAATGAGCAGTTCTTC
CASSPLYGGSRNEQFF
>.|few|TRBV2|TRBJ2-2
TGTGCCAGCAGGAGGGACACCGGGGAGCTGTTTTTT
CASRRDTGELFF
>.|.|TRBV29-1|TRBJ2-7
TGCAGCGTTGCCCAGGACTCCTACGAGCAGTACTTC
CSVAQDSYEQYF
>TRBD1|.|TRBV24-1|TRBJ2-5
TGTGCCACCAGTGCTCGACAGGGGGAGAGAAGGGAGACCCAGTACTTC
CATSARQGERRETQYF
>.|.|TRBV28|TRBJ2-1
TGTGCCAGCAGGGCCGCAGTGCCTCGCTACAATGAGCAGTTCTTC
CASRAAVPRYNEQFF
>TRBD2|.|TRBV6-2/TRBV6-3|TRBJ2-1
TGTGCCAGCAGCACCGGGACTAGCAACTACAATGAGCAGTTCTTC
CASSTGTSNYNEQFF